This passage covers 16 T cell receptor beta chains from one sample sequenced in a study of OX40 agonist ivuxolimab in advanced cancers. Assay: immunoSEQ multiplex PCR; the TCRdb copy retains only in-frame clones and omits some. Counted here are around 59,000 clones, 89% occurring once; the ten biggest clones make up around 12%. Sequenced material: CD4+ or CD8+ T cells sorted from blood, taken in a trial of the OX40 agonist ivuxolimab. These receptors all stem from an adult with an advanced solid tumor such as melanoma, head and neck, liver or kidney cancer.

This chain connects TRBV6-4 to TRBJ1-1; the match to TRBD1 covers 7 bases. Germline V gene sequence: CDR1 MRHNA, CDR2 SNTAGT. V lost 10 bases to trimming and J lost 2 bases; unmatched junction nucleotides: 7. The CDR3 is 13 amino acids. In DNA, the CDR3 is TGTGCCACAAGGGACAGTCTTAACACTGAAGCTTTCTTT. It codes for CATRDSLNTEAFF.

The chain is built from TRBV28 and TRBJ1-1; D unclear. The CDR3 runs 14 residues. CDR1 and CDR2 (germline): MDHEN, SYDVKM. Trimming cost V 6 bases and J 1 base, with 12 bases left between them. The CDR3: CASSLIGANTEAFF. Written as DNA, the CDR3 is TGTGCCAGCAGCTTGATTGGCGCGAACACTGAAGCTTTCTTT.

The sample holds one count of this clone. V gene TRBV7-2 combines with J gene TRBJ1-5, with a possible D match to TRBD1 (5 bases). CDR3 length equals 14 residues. Trimming left V 10 bases short and J 0 bases short, with 13 bases between. The germline V gene encodes CDR1 SGHTA and CDR2 FQGNSA. The CDR3 loop reads CATTDSYSNQPQHF. DNA for the CDR3: TGTGCCACCACTGACAGCTATAGCAATCAGCCCCAGCATTTT.

V gene TRBV4-2 combines with J gene TRBJ2-1, with TRBD2 matching over 12 bases. V lost 0 bases and J lost 7; bases outside the gene matches: 19. CDR1 LGHNA and CDR2 YNFKEQ come from the germline V gene. CDR3 length: 21 amino acids. The CDR3 reads CASSQEPSGRAEKFSLNEQFF. CDR3 coding DNA: TGTGCCAGCAGCCAAGAACCTAGCGGGAGGGCCGAGAAGTTCTCTCTGAATGAGCAGTTCTTC.

V is TRBV5-4 and J is TRBJ2-3; D tentatively fits TRBD1 or TRBD2 (7 bases each). V was trimmed by 4 bases and J by 4 bases, leaving 22 bases between them. CDR1 and CDR2 (germline): SGHNT, YYREEE (reference sequence). The CDR3 runs 17 residues. The CDR3 reads CASSGGATGWRADTQYF. In DNA, the CDR3 is TGTGCCAGCAGCGGGGGGGCGACAGGGTGGAGGGCAGATACGCAGTATTTT.

J is TRBJ1-1 and V is TRBV11-2; a possible D gene is TRBD1 (5 bases). V gave up 3 bases and J gave up 1 base, with 12 bases separating them. The CDR3 contains 15 residues. Germline V gene sequence: CDR1 SGHAT, CDR2 FQNNGV. The CDR3 loop is CASSFRDGRNTEAFF. In DNA, the CDR3 is TGTGCCAGCAGCTTCCGGGACGGACGGAACACTGAAGCTTTCTTT.

The CDR3 DNA reads TGCGCCAGCAGCTTACAGGGGTCTGGAAACACCATATATTTT. Protein: CASSLQGSGNTIYF. The chain carries TRBV5-1 and TRBJ1-3, with 7 bases aligning to TRBD1. V shed 2 bases, J shed 1 base, and the junction held 0 bases outside the gene matches. The CDR3 has 14 residues. Germline V CDR1 and CDR2: SGHRS, YFSETQ.

The chain joins TRBV7-2 to TRBJ2-1; D is ambiguous. There are 14 residues in the CDR3. V was clipped by 2 bases and J by 9 bases, with 14 bases between them. Per germline, CDR1 SGHTA and CDR2 FQGNSA. CDR3 sequence: CASSLFQTGIEQFF. In nucleotides, the CDR3 is TGTGCCAGCAGCTTATTTCAAACGGGTATTGAGCAGTTCTTC.

This chain joins TRBV9 and TRBJ2-1, with 10 bases aligning to TRBD2. The CDR3 runs to 15 residues. The germline CDR1 and CDR2 sequences are SGDLS and YYNGEE. V shed 0 bases, J shed 9 bases, and the junction held 6 bases outside the gene matches. CDR3 in DNA: TGTGCCAGCAGCGTAGGGGCTAGCGGGAGCGTTGAGCAGTTCTTC. Its protein product is CASSVGASGSVEQFF.

This chain links TRBV9 with TRBJ1-6, with D maybe TRBD1 (5 bases). CDR1 is SGDLS, CDR2 YYNGEE, per germline. The CDR3 loop spans 15 amino acids. Trimming stripped 0 bases from V and 7 bases from J, with 11 bases between. The CDR3 here is CASSVDGGSNSPLHF. The CDR3 DNA follows: TGTGCCAGCAGCGTAGATGGGGGATCAAATTCACCCCTCCACTTT.

V gene TRBV28 combines with J gene TRBJ1-1, with D perhaps TRBD1 (5 bases). Germline V gene lookup returns CDR1 MDHEN and CDR2 SYDVKM. The CDR3 sequence is 15 residues long. V gave up 3 bases and J gave up 2 bases, with 13 bases separating them. The CDR3 DNA follows: TGTGCCAGCAGTTTCCCCCCGGGGCGCAACACTGAAGCTTTCTTT. As protein: CASSFPPGRNTEAFF.

The chain couples TRBV7-9 to TRBJ1-2; D is uncertain. CDR1 and CDR2 from the germline V gene are SEHNR and FQNEAQ (reference sequence). The V end lost 5 bases, the J end lost 8 bases, and 9 bases lay between the germline ends. The CDR3 is made up of 11 amino acids. The CDR3 DNA is TGTGCCAGCAGCGCAAGATGGGGCTACACCTTC. It yields the protein CASSARWGYTF.

CDR3 DNA sequence: TGTGCCAGCAGTCCGGTCGTTCAGGGGTGGGCAGATACGCAGTATTTT. Residues: CASSPVVQGWADTQYF. The chain combines TRBV27 with TRBJ2-3, with D tentatively TRBD1 (6 bases). CDR1 is MNHEY, CDR2 SMNVEV, per germline (reference sequence). V dropped 5 bases and J dropped 4 bases, with 19 bases sitting between them. The CDR3 covers 16 residues.

The chain employs TRBV11-2 and TRBJ2-1; D not certain. The germline gives CDR1 SGHAT, CDR2 FQNNGV. CDR3 length: 14 amino acids. Trimming pared 5 bases from V and 10 bases from J, leaving 18 bases between. CDR3 bases: TGTGCCAGCAGCCCCCCCACCCCCGGCTGGGAGCAGTTCTTC. This codes for CASSPPTPGWEQFF.

In DNA form, the CDR3 reads TGTGCCATCAGTGAAACCAGCGGAGTAGCGGACGAGCAGTACTTC. Amino acids: CAISETSGVADEQYF. V gene TRBV10-3 combines with J gene TRBJ2-7; weak D call: TRBD2 (6 bases). The CDR3 loop spans 15 amino acids. Germline loops: CDR1 ENHRY, CDR2 SYGVKD. Trimming took off 3 bases at V and 5 bases at J, with 17 bases between the two ends.

The V and J genes are TRBV27 and TRBJ2-7, with 9 bases aligning to TRBD1. CDR1 and CDR2 (germline): MNHEY, SMNVEV (reference sequence). There are 15 residues in the CDR3. V shed 8 bases and J 4 bases; nucleotides not matched to a gene: 12. The CDR3: CASSPFTGGEYEQYF. The CDR3 coding sequence is TGTGCCAGCTCCCCCTTCACAGGGGGCGAATACGAGCAGTACTTC.